Listed below are T cell receptor beta chains from one sample, sequenced in a study of T cell repertoires in cytomegalovirus infection. MiXCR, applied by TCRdb to the reads, yields one record per CDR3 protein. The sample holds 680,000 or so distinct CDR3 sequences; less than 40% are singletons and the top ten take 2.5% to 3.5%. The sample taken for sequencing was PBMCs. These receptor sequences come from a human donor in good health (CMV status not recorded). Some clones in this sample may be carry-over from other donors' samples. CDR3s include the opening cysteine and the closing phenylalanine or tryptophan. D genes are given only for firm matches. The size entry is marked missing in some rows and otherwise reads once, few, many or a size class.

TRBJ1-6	-	-	TRBV15	TGTGCCACCAGCAGAGATCTGACACGCAGGAATTCACCCCTCCACTTT	CATSRDLTRRNSPLHF
TRBJ1-2	many	TRBD1	TRBV7-2	TGTGCCAGCAGCCCCACAGGGGAGGGGACGGGCTACACCTTC	CASSPTGEGTGYTF
TRBJ2-7	-	-	TRBV5-5	TGTGCCAGTCAGGGTGCCTTATGGTACGAGCAGTACTTC	CASQGALWYEQYF
TRBJ2-7	few	TRBD2	TRBV18	TGTGCCAGTAGCCCGGGACTAGCGGGTTTCTACGAGCAGTACTTC	CASSPGLAGFYEQYF
TRBJ2-1	few	TRBD1	TRBV5-1	TGCGCCAGCAGCGAGGACAGGAGAACCTACAATGAGCAGTTCTTC	CASSEDRRTYNEQFF
TRBJ1-1	few	-	TRBV19	TGTGCCAGTAGTCATCGTGGGACCACTGAAGCTTTCTTT	CASSHRGTTEAFF
TRBJ2-7	-	TRBD1	TRBV27	TGTGCCAGCAGTTTCTTTGACAGGGTCCACGAGCAGTACTTC	CASSFFDRVHEQYF
TRBJ1-3	many	-	TRBV7-6	TGTGCCAGCAGCTTAGCGCGCAGGCCCTCTGGAAACACCATATATTTT	CASSLARRPSGNTIYF
TRBJ2-1	few	-	TRBV5-5	TGTGCCAGCAGCTACGGCCGTCTAGGAAGCTCCTACAATGAGCAGTTCTTC	CASSYGRLGSSYNEQFF
TRBJ2-2	-	-	TRBV7-8	TGTGCCAGCAGCCTAACCAACCGGGGGGCTTTCGGCGGGGAGCTGTTTTTT	CASSLTNRGAFGGELFF
TRBJ1-5	-	-	TRBV12-3/TRBV12-4	TGTGCCAGCACGGGGGCCCTAAAGAATCAGCCCCAGCATTTT	CASTGALKNQPQHF
TRBJ2-1	many	TRBD2	TRBV11-2	TGTGCCACCGGACTAGGCGGGGATGAGCAGTTCTTC	CATGLGGDEQFF
TRBJ2-1	-	TRBD2	TRBV29-1	TGCAGCGTTGCAGGGCACGAAATGACTAGCAGGTACAATGAGCAGTTCTTC	CSVAGHEMTSRYNEQFF
TRBJ2-1	few	TRBD2	TRBV6-1	TGTGCCAGCAGTGAAGGTAATAGCGGGGTCCATGAGCAGTTCTTC	CASSEGNSGVHEQFF
TRBJ1-5	-	-	TRBV5-6	TGTGCCAGCAGCTTGGAAGGGGCTTTCAATCAGCCCCAGCATTTT	CASSLEGAFNQPQHF
TRBJ2-1	-	-	TRBV5-1	TGCGCCAGCAGCTTGGGACCGCCGATTTCCAATGAGCAGTTCTTC	CASSLGPPISNEQFF
TRBJ2-5	-	-	TRBV27	TGTGCCAGCAGTTTCTCGGGGTTAGGACGGCAAGGGACCCAGTACTTC	CASSFSGLGRQGTQYF
TRBJ2-1	-	TRBD1	TRBV2	TGTGCCAGCAGTGTGTTCGGGACAGGGTTCTACAATGAGCAGTTCTTC	CASSVFGTGFYNEQFF
TRBJ1-6	many	-	TRBV7-6	TGTGCCAGCAGCCCCAGGATGGATAGAAATTCACCCCTCCACTTT	CASSPRMDRNSPLHF
TRBJ1-5	few	-	TRBV28	TGTGCCAGCAGTTTAGTCTCGGAGGTGGTCTACGGTCAGCCCCAGCATTTT	CASSLVSEVVYGQPQHF
TRBJ2-1	few	TRBD2	TRBV7-6	TGTGCCAGCAGTCGTAGCGGGGGGCCTGATGAGCAGTTCTTC	CASSRSGGPDEQFF
TRBJ2-7	-	-	TRBV28	TGTGCCAGCAGTACACAGGCGGGGCGCTCCTACGAGCAGTACTTC	CASSTQAGRSYEQYF
TRBJ2-7	-	-	TRBV7-2	TGTGCCAGCAGTGGCGGGAACACCTACGAGCAGTACTTC	CASSGGNTYEQYF
TRBJ2-3	many	TRBD2	TRBV7-2	TGTGCCAGCAGCCTAGCCTCCGGGACTAGCGGGAGTAGCACAGATACGCAGTATTTT	CASSLASGTSGSSTDTQYF
TRBJ1-3	few	-	TRBV7-2	TGTGCCAGCAGCTTAGTGGCAGACTCTGGAAACACCATATATTTT	CASSLVADSGNTIYF
TRBJ2-1	-	TRBD2	TRBV7-6	TGTGCCAGCATCCCTGGGAGGGGCCCCATCTACAATGAGCAGTTCTTC	CASIPGRGPIYNEQFF
TRBJ2-4	-	-	TRBV4-1	TGCGCCAGCAGCCAACAGGGCGGGGTAAGAGGCAAAAACATTCAGTACTTC	CASSQQGGVRGKNIQYF
TRBJ2-7	few	-	TRBV5-1	TGCGCCAGCAGCCCCCAGGGCCGGTGGGACGAGCAGTACTTC	CASSPQGRWDEQYF
TRBJ2-1	-	-	TRBV7-2	TGTGCCAGCAGTCCAGGCTCCGCTACCTACAATGAGCAGTTCTTC	CASSPGSATYNEQFF
TRBJ2-4	-	TRBD1	TRBV28	TGTGCCAGCAGTAACGGACAGGGAGGTATTGTGAACATTCAGTACTTC	CASSNGQGGIVNIQYF
TRBJ2-7	-	TRBD1	TRBV20-1	TGCAGTGCTAGGGAAGGGACAGCTGTGCAGTACTTC	CSAREGTAVQYF
TRBJ2-1	-	TRBD2	TRBV20-1	TGCAGTGCCGAGACCCATAGCGGGACCCTGTTCTTC	CSAETHSGTLFF
TRBJ1-1	few	-	TRBV10-2	TGCGCCAGCAGGGGGTTGGGGAAAGGGAACACTGAAGCTTTCTTT	CASRGLGKGNTEAFF
TRBJ2-3	many	-	TRBV7-2	TGTGCCAGCAGCCTTAGGGGGGCCGGAGATACGCAGTATTTT	CASSLRGAGDTQYF
TRBJ2-7	-	TRBD2	TRBV10-3	TGTGCCATCAGTGAAGGAGAGACGGGGGGGTACTACGAGCAGTACTTC	CAISEGETGGYYEQYF
TRBJ1-1	few	TRBD1	TRBV6-8	TGTGCCAGCAGTCCAGCTATCGGACAGGTGCTACTTGAAGCTTTCTTT	CASSPAIGQVLLEAFF
TRBJ1-1	few	-	TRBV27	TGTGCCAGCAGTTTAATGCAGTCCACTGAAGCTTTCTTT	CASSLMQSTEAFF
TRBJ2-2	few	TRBD2	TRBV7-9	TGTGCCAGCAGCTTACGGGTTCTAGCGGGAGGATACACCGGGGAGCTGTTTTTT	CASSLRVLAGGYTGELFF
TRBJ1-6	once	-	TRBV25-1	TGTGCCAGCAGGGACAGCACCTCTAATTCACCCCTCCAATTT	CASRDSTSNSPLQF
TRBJ2-5	-	-	TRBV7-2	TGTGCCAGCAGCTGGTCGGTTCAAGAGACCCAGTACTTC	CASSWSVQETQYF
TRBJ1-2	-	-	TRBV4-1	TGCGCCAGCAGCCAAGATTCGCAGGTCTATGGCTACACCTTC	CASSQDSQVYGYTF
TRBJ1-5	-	-	TRBV28	TGTGCCAGCACCTCCCGCGGTCAGCCCCAGCATTTT	CASTSRGQPQHF